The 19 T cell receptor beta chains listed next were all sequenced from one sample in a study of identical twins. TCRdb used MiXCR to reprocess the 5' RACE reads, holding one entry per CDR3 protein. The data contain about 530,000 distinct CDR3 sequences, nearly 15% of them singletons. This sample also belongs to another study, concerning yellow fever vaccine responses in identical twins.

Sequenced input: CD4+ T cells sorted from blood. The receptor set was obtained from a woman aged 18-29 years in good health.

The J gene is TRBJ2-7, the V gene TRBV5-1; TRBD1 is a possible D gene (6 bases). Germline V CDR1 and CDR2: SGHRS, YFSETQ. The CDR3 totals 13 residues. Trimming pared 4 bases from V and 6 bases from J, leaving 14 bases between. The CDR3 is CASSPGQLGEQYF. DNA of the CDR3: TGCGCCAGCAGCCCCGGACAGTTGGGCGAGCAGTACTTC.

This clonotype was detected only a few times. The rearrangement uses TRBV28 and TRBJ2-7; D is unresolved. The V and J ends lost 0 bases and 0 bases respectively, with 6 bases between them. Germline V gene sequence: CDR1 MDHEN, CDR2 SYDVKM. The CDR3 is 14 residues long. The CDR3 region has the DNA TGTGCCAGCAGTTTATGGGCCAGCTCCTACGAGCAGTACGTC. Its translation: CASSLWASSYEQYV.

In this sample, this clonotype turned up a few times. The CDR3 DNA reads as TGTGCCAGCAGGGACAGGGCTTTTATCTCTTATAATTCACCCCTCCACTTT. This translates into CASRDRAFISYNSPLHF. The chain has TRBV6-1 and TRBJ1-6, with 8 positions matching TRBD1. CDR3 length equals 17 residues. The V gene's germline CDR1 is MNHNS and CDR2 SASEGT. The ends lost 6 bases at V and 4 bases at J; junction bases unmatched: 11.

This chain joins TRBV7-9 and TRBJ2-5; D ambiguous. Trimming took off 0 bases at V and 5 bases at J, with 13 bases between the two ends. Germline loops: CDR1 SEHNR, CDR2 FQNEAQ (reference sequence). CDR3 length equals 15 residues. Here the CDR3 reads CASSLAPGPWETQYF. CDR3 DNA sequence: TGTGCCAGCAGCTTAGCCCCGGGTCCGTGGGAGACCCAGTACTTC. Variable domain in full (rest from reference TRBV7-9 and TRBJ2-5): DTGVSQNPRHKITKRGQNVTFRCDPISEHNRLYWYRQTLGQGPEFLTYFQNEAQLEKSRLLSDRFSAERPKGSFSTLEIQRTEQGDSAMYLCASSLAPGPWETQYFGPGTRLLVL.

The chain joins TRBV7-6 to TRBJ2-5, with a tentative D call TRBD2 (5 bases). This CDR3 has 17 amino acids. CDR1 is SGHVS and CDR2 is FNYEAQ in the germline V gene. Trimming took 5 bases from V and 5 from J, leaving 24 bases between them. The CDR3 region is CASSPTWGTATGETQYF. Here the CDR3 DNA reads TGTGCCAGCAGCCCGACGTGGGGAACCGCGACGGGGGAGACCCAGTACTTC.

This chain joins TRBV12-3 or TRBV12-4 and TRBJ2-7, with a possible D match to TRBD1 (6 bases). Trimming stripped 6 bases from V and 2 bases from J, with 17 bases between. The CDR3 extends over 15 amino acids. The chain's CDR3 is CASRGARAGPYEQYF. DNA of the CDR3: TGTGCCAGCAGGGGGGCCAGGGCCGGGCCCTACGAGCAGTACTTC.

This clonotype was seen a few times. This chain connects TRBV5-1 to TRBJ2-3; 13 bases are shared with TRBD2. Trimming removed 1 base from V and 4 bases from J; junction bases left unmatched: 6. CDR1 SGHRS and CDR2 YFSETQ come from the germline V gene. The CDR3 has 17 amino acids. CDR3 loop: CASSLWTSGSRADTQYF. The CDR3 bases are TGCGCCAGCAGCTTGTGGACTAGCGGGAGTCGGGCAGATACGCAGTATTTT.

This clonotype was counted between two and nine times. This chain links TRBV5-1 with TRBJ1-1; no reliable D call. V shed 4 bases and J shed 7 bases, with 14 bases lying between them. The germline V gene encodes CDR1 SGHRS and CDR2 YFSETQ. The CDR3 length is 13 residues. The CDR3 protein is CASSQMGIGEAFF. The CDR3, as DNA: TGCGCCAGCAGCCAGATGGGGATAGGTGAAGCTTTCTTT.

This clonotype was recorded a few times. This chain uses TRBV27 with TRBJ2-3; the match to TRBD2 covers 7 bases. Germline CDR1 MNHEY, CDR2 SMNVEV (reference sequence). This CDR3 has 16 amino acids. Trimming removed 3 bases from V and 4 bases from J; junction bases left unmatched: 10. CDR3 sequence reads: CASSFRTRKVADTQYF. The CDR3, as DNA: TGTGCCAGCAGTTTCCGGACTAGGAAGGTCGCAGATACGCAGTATTTT.

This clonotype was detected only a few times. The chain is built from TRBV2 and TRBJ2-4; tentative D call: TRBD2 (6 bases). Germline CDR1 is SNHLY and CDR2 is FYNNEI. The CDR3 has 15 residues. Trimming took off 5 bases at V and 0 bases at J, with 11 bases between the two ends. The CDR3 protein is CASSTNSGAKNIQYF. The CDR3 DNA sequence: TGTGCCAGCAGTACCAATAGCGGAGCCAAAAACATTCAGTACTTC.

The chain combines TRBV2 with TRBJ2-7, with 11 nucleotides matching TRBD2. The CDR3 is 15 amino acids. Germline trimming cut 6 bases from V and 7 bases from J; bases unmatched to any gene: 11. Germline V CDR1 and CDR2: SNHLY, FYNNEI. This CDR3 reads CASRAWTSGWWEQYF. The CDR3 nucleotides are TGTGCCAGCAGAGCCTGGACTAGCGGGTGGTGGGAGCAGTACTTC.

CDR3 sequence reads: CASSFYDGELFF. The DNA of the CDR3 is TGTGCCAGCAGCTTCTACGATGGGGAGCTGTTTTTT. The chain employs TRBV3-1 and TRBJ2-2; unclear D gene. The germline V and J ends were trimmed by 5 bases and 8 bases, with 9 bases remaining between them. Germline lookup yields CDR1 LGHDT and CDR2 YNNKEL (reference sequence). CDR3 length: 12 amino acids.

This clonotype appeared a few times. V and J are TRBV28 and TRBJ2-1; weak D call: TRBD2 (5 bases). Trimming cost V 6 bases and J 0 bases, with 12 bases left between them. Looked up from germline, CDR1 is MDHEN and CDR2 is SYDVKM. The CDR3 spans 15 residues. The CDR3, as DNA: TGTGCCAGCAGAATAGGTGGACTCTCCTACAATGAGCAGTTCTTC. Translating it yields CASRIGGLSYNEQFF.

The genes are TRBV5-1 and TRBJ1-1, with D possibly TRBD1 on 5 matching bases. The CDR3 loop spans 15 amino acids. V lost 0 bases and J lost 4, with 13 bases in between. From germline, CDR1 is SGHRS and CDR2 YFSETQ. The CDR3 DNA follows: TGCGCCAGCAGCTTGGATGGCAGGGTATTCACTGAAGCTTTCTTT. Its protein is CASSLDGRVFTEAFF.

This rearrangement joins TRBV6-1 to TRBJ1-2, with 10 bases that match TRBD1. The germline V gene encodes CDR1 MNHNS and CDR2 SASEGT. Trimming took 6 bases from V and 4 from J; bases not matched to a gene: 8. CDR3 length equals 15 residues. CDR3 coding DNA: TGTGCCAGCAGAGCGGACAGGGGGTTTGCCTATGGCTACACCTTC. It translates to CASRADRGFAYGYTF.

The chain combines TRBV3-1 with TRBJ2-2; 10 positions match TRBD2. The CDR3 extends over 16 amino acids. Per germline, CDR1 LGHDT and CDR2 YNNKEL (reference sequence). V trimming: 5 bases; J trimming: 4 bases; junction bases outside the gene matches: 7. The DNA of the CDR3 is TGTGCCAGCAGCTACAGTAGCGGGAGGATCACCGGGGAGCTGTTTTTT. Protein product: CASSYSSGRITGELFF.

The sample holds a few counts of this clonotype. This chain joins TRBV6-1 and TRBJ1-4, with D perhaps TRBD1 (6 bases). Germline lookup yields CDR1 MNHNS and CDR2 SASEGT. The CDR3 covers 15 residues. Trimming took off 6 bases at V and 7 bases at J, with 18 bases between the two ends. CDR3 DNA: TGTGCCAGCAGGGACCCGACAGGAGGTACTGAAAAACTGTTTTTT. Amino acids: CASRDPTGGTEKLFF.

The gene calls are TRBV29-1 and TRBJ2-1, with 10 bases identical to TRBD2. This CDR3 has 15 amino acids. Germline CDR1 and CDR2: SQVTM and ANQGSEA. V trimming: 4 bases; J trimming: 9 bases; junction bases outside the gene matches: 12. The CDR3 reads CSVGATSGPNREQFF. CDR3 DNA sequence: TGCAGCGTTGGAGCGACTAGCGGGCCCAACCGTGAGCAGTTCTTC.

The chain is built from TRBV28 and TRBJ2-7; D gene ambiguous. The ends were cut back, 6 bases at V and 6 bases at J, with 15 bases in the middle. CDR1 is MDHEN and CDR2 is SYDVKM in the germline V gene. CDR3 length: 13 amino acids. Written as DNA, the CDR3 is TGTGCCAGCAGCAAATCCGGCAGGAGCGAGCAGTACTTC. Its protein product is CASSKSGRSEQYF.